This is a list of T cell receptor beta chains from one sample in a study of blood T cell repertoires in COVID-19. The method was immunoSEQ multiplex PCR; TCRdb's version includes in-frame clones alone and lacks a portion of them. The repertoire includes roughly 150,000 clones, 82% of them detected once, and over 15% sits in the top ten. Sequencing used PBMCs or T cells enriched from blood (not recorded which). Receptors were obtained from a man in his sixties who had recovered from COVID-19. The CDR3 runs from the conserved cysteine through the conserved F or W. Each record gives: V gene, D gene, clone size, J gene, CDR3 protein, CDR3 DNA. A D gene is named only where the DNA matches it firmly. Part of the rows lack a size; the others show once, few, many or a class for expanded clones.

V gene: TRBV18
D gene: TRBD1
clone size: few
J gene: TRBJ2-3
CDR3 protein: CASSSETGVVDTQYF
CDR3 DNA: TGTGCCAGCTCATCCGAGACAGGGGTGGTAGATACGCAGTATTTT

V gene: TRBV6-1
D gene: TRBD1
clone size: NA
J gene: TRBJ1-6
CDR3 protein: CASSEAGGTVDSPLHF
CDR3 DNA: TGTGCCAGCAGTGAAGCAGGGGGCACTGTTGACTCACCCCTCCACTTT

V gene: TRBV30
D gene: NA
clone size: NA
J gene: TRBJ1-1
CDR3 protein: CAWSQIVNTEAFF
CDR3 DNA: TGTGCCTGGAGCCAGATCGTGAACACTGAAGCTTTCTTT

V gene: TRBV5-1
D gene: NA
clone size: NA
J gene: TRBJ2-4
CDR3 protein: CASSLGQPRNIQYF
CDR3 DNA: TGCGCCAGCAGCTTGGGGCAACCTAGAAACATTCAGTACTTC

V gene: TRBV5-1
D gene: NA
clone size: few
J gene: TRBJ2-7
CDR3 protein: CASSLTLDEQYF
CDR3 DNA: TGCGCCAGCAGCTTAACCTTAGACGAGCAGTACTTC

V gene: TRBV7-8
D gene: TRBD2
clone size: few
J gene: TRBJ2-1
CDR3 protein: CASSLAAGGGYNEQFF
CDR3 DNA: TGTGCCAGCAGCTTAGCAGCGGGGGGTGGCTACAATGAGCAGTTCTTC

V gene: TRBV5-1
D gene: NA
clone size: few
J gene: TRBJ2-1
CDR3 protein: CASSLEGSWALF
CDR3 DNA: TGCGCCAGCAGCTTGGAGGGGTCGTGGGCACTCTTC

V gene: TRBV30
D gene: TRBD1
clone size: NA
J gene: TRBJ1-6
CDR3 protein: CAWRVGTAYSPLHF
CDR3 DNA: TGTGCCTGGAGGGTCGGGACAGCCTATTCACCCCTCCACTTT

V gene: TRBV14
D gene: NA
clone size: NA
J gene: TRBJ1-2
CDR3 protein: CASSQVQGGYGYTF
CDR3 DNA: TGTGCCAGCAGCCAAGTCCAGGGAGGGTATGGCTACACCTTC

V gene: TRBV27
D gene: NA
clone size: NA
J gene: TRBJ2-1
CDR3 protein: CASRGGQSSYNEQFF
CDR3 DNA: TGTGCCAGCAGGGGTGGACAAAGCTCCTACAATGAGCAGTTCTTC

V gene: TRBV9
D gene: TRBD2
clone size: medium-sized
J gene: TRBJ2-3
CDR3 protein: CASSVAIGLDLTDTQYF
CDR3 DNA: TGTGCCAGCAGCGTAGCCATTGGACTAGACCTCACAGATACGCAGTATTTT

V gene: TRBV19
D gene: NA
clone size: NA
J gene: TRBJ2-5
CDR3 protein: CASSPIAGQGQETQYF
CDR3 DNA: TGTGCCAGTAGTCCCATTGCGGGCCAGGGGCAGGAGACCCAGTACTTC

V gene: TRBV10-3
D gene: NA
clone size: NA
J gene: TRBJ1-2
CDR3 protein: CAISESRQDNYGYTF
CDR3 DNA: TGTGCCATCAGTGAGTCCCGACAGGACAACTATGGCTACACCTTC

V gene: TRBV28
D gene: TRBD1
clone size: NA
J gene: TRBJ2-7
CDR3 protein: CASRGQGSEQYF
CDR3 DNA: TGTGCCAGCAGGGGACAGGGGAGCGAGCAGTACTTC

V gene: TRBV7-2
D gene: TRBD1
clone size: NA
J gene: TRBJ1-2
CDR3 protein: CASSLGYRGRSYGYTF
CDR3 DNA: TGTGCCAGCAGCTTAGGGTACAGGGGGCGCAGCTATGGCTACACCTTC

V gene: TRBV5-4
D gene: TRBD2
clone size: NA
J gene: TRBJ2-7
CDR3 protein: CASSRELAGSGEQYF
CDR3 DNA: TGTGCCAGCAGCCGAGAACTAGCGGGCTCGGGAGAGCAGTACTTC

V gene: TRBV5-4
D gene: TRBD1
clone size: NA
J gene: TRBJ2-7
CDR3 protein: CASSKNGGQGKYEQYF
CDR3 DNA: TGTGCCAGCAGCAAAAACGGGGGACAGGGGAAATACGAGCAGTACTTC

V gene: TRBV6-5
D gene: NA
clone size: NA
J gene: TRBJ1-1
CDR3 protein: CASSWDLRTEAFF
CDR3 DNA: TGTGCCAGCAGTTGGGACTTACGGACTGAAGCTTTCTTT

V gene: TRBV28
D gene: NA
clone size: NA
J gene: TRBJ2-1
CDR3 protein: CASKTSGGEQFF
CDR3 DNA: TGTGCCAGTAAGACTTCTGGTGGTGAGCAGTTCTTC

V gene: TRBV7-9
D gene: TRBD2
clone size: NA
J gene: TRBJ2-1
CDR3 protein: CASSAPPGRGGNYNEQFF
CDR3 DNA: TGTGCCAGCAGCGCGCCGCCGGGGCGCGGGGGGAACTACAATGAGCAGTTCTTC

V gene: TRBV30
D gene: NA
clone size: NA
J gene: TRBJ1-5
CDR3 protein: CAWSMDTNQPQHF
CDR3 DNA: TGTGCCTGGAGTATGGACACAAATCAGCCCCAGCATTTT

V gene: TRBV3-1/TRBV3-2
D gene: NA
clone size: NA
J gene: TRBJ2-2
CDR3 protein: CASSQSWNTGELFF
CDR3 DNA: TGTGCCAGCAGCCAGAGCTGGAACACCGGGGAGCTGTTTTTT

V gene: TRBV5-1
D gene: NA
clone size: NA
J gene: TRBJ1-2
CDR3 protein: CASSPRTGNYGYTF
CDR3 DNA: TGCGCCAGCAGCCCCCGGACGGGAAACTATGGCTACACCTTC

V gene: TRBV18
D gene: NA
clone size: NA
J gene: TRBJ2-4
CDR3 protein: CASSPRQGRDIQYF
CDR3 DNA: TGTGCCAGCTCACCAAGGCAGGGTCGGGACATTCAGTACTTC

V gene: TRBV5-6
D gene: NA
clone size: once
J gene: TRBJ2-1
CDR3 protein: CASSSYLWGDRNEQFF
CDR3 DNA: TGTGCCAGCAGCTCGTATCTTTGGGGCGACCGCAATGAGCAGTTCTTC

V gene: TRBV6-1
D gene: NA
clone size: NA
J gene: TRBJ2-1
CDR3 protein: CASSEAPSPSYNEQFF
CDR3 DNA: TGTGCCAGCAGTGAAGCCCCTAGCCCTTCCTACAATGAGCAGTTCTTC

V gene: TRBV28
D gene: TRBD2
clone size: few
J gene: TRBJ2-3
CDR3 protein: CASKGAGAGADTQYF
CDR3 DNA: TGTGCCAGCAAGGGAGCGGGGGCCGGGGCAGATACGCAGTATTTT

V gene: TRBV15
D gene: TRBD1
clone size: NA
J gene: TRBJ1-5
CDR3 protein: CATSKTGDQPQHF
CDR3 DNA: TGTGCCACCAGCAAGACAGGGGATCAGCCCCAGCATTTT

V gene: TRBV19
D gene: TRBD1
clone size: once
J gene: TRBJ1-1
CDR3 protein: CASSIDPQGRYTEAFF
CDR3 DNA: TGTGCCAGTAGTATAGACCCACAGGGGAGGTACACTGAAGCTTTCTTT

V gene: TRBV19
D gene: NA
clone size: NA
J gene: TRBJ1-1
CDR3 protein: CASSRAGNTEAFF
CDR3 DNA: TGTGCCAGTAGTAGAGCAGGGAACACTGAAGCTTTCTTT

V gene: TRBV6-2/TRBV6-3
D gene: TRBD1
clone size: NA
J gene: TRBJ1-5
CDR3 protein: CASSYKGANQPQHF
CDR3 DNA: TGTGCCAGCAGTTACAAGGGGGCAAATCAGCCCCAGCATTTT

V gene: TRBV5-1
D gene: NA
clone size: few
J gene: TRBJ2-5
CDR3 protein: CASSLGDAGRSQETQYF
CDR3 DNA: TGCGCCAGCAGCTTGGGGGACGCGGGGAGGTCCCAAGAGACCCAGTACTTC

V gene: TRBV30
D gene: NA
clone size: few
J gene: TRBJ1-2
CDR3 protein: CAYQQGRYGYTF
CDR3 DNA: TGTGCCTACCAACAGGGTAGGTATGGCTACACCTTC

V gene: TRBV19
D gene: NA
clone size: NA
J gene: TRBJ1-5
CDR3 protein: CASSEQKNQPQHF
CDR3 DNA: TGTGCCAGTTCAGAACAGAAAAATCAGCCCCAGCATTTT

V gene: TRBV28
D gene: NA
clone size: NA
J gene: TRBJ1-2
CDR3 protein: CASSFAGADGYTF
CDR3 DNA: TGTGCCAGCAGTTTCGCAGGGGCCGATGGCTACACCTTC

V gene: TRBV11-1
D gene: NA
clone size: NA
J gene: TRBJ2-2
CDR3 protein: CASSFRQRNTGELFF
CDR3 DNA: TGTGCCAGCAGCTTTAGACAGAGGAACACCGGGGAGCTGTTTTTT

V gene: TRBV6-7
D gene: NA
clone size: once
J gene: TRBJ1-2
CDR3 protein: CASSYPPRTNYGYTF
CDR3 DNA: TGTGCCAGCAGTTACCCTCCCAGAACTAACTATGGCTACACCTTC

V gene: TRBV19
D gene: NA
clone size: NA
J gene: TRBJ1-5
CDR3 protein: CASCGSINQPQHF
CDR3 DNA: TGTGCCAGTTGCGGGAGTATAAATCAGCCCCAGCATTTT

V gene: TRBV3-1/TRBV3-2
D gene: NA
clone size: once
J gene: TRBJ1-2
CDR3 protein: CASSQSGGEGSYTF
CDR3 DNA: TGTGCCAGCAGCCAATCCGGGGGAGAAGGTAGCTACACCTTC

V gene: TRBV24-1
D gene: NA
clone size: NA
J gene: TRBJ2-1
CDR3 protein: CATSVGSSSYNEQFF
CDR3 DNA: TGTGCCACCAGTGTGGGGAGCAGCTCCTACAATGAGCAGTTCTTC

V gene: TRBV4-1
D gene: TRBD1
clone size: NA
J gene: TRBJ1-5
CDR3 protein: CASSQDWTGDRQPQHF
CDR3 DNA: TGCGCCAGCAGCCAAGATTGGACAGGGGACCGCCAGCCCCAGCATTTT

V gene: TRBV27
D gene: NA
clone size: NA
J gene: TRBJ2-3
CDR3 protein: CASSRENTQYF
CDR3 DNA: TGTGCCAGCAGTCGGGAAAATACGCAGTATTTT

V gene: TRBV19
D gene: NA
clone size: NA
J gene: TRBJ2-1
CDR3 protein: CASSIVSGVLDEQFF
CDR3 DNA: TGTGCCAGTAGTATAGTTTCAGGGGTTTTGGATGAGCAGTTCTTC

V gene: TRBV20-1
D gene: TRBD2
clone size: NA
J gene: TRBJ2-1
CDR3 protein: CSAKSGGIQFF
CDR3 DNA: TGCAGTGCCAAATCGGGGGGGATCCAGTTCTTC

V gene: TRBV7-7
D gene: TRBD2
clone size: NA
J gene: TRBJ2-1
CDR3 protein: CASSLGGSDEQFF
CDR3 DNA: TGTGCTAGCAGCTTAGGCGGGAGTGATGAGCAGTTCTTC

V gene: TRBV5-1
D gene: NA
clone size: NA
J gene: TRBJ2-5
CDR3 protein: CASRERTDGETQYF
CDR3 DNA: TGCGCCAGCAGGGAACGGACAGATGGGGAGACCCAGTACTTC

V gene: TRBV5-4
D gene: TRBD2
clone size: NA
J gene: TRBJ2-7
CDR3 protein: CASRSSGGGPYEQYF
CDR3 DNA: TGTGCCAGCAGGTCTAGCGGGGGGGGCCCCTACGAGCAGTACTTC

V gene: TRBV2
D gene: NA
clone size: NA
J gene: TRBJ1-6
CDR3 protein: CASGPGQSSSYNSPLHF
CDR3 DNA: TGTGCCAGCGGTCCTGGACAGTCGAGCTCCTATAATTCACCCCTCCACTTT

V gene: TRBV7-2
D gene: TRBD2
clone size: NA
J gene: TRBJ2-1
CDR3 protein: CASSRFSGGAGNEQFF
CDR3 DNA: TGTGCCAGCAGTCGTTTTAGCGGGGGGGCTGGGAATGAGCAGTTCTTC

V gene: TRBV9
D gene: TRBD1
clone size: once
J gene: TRBJ2-7
CDR3 protein: CASSVVGQGTNEQYF
CDR3 DNA: TGTGCCAGCAGCGTAGTTGGACAGGGAACTAACGAGCAGTACTTC

V gene: TRBV7-9
D gene: TRBD1
clone size: NA
J gene: TRBJ1-1
CDR3 protein: CASSFPGTGGPEAFF
CDR3 DNA: TGTGCCAGCAGCTTCCCCGGGACAGGGGGCCCTGAAGCTTTCTTT

V gene: TRBV2
D gene: NA
clone size: once
J gene: TRBJ2-3
CDR3 protein: CASSRDIQNTDTQYF
CDR3 DNA: TGTGCCAGCAGCCGGGACATCCAAAACACAGATACGCAGTATTTT

V gene: TRBV5-6
D gene: TRBD2
clone size: NA
J gene: TRBJ2-3
CDR3 protein: CASSPGGDTQYF
CDR3 DNA: TGTGCCAGCAGTCCCGGGGGGGATACGCAGTATTTT